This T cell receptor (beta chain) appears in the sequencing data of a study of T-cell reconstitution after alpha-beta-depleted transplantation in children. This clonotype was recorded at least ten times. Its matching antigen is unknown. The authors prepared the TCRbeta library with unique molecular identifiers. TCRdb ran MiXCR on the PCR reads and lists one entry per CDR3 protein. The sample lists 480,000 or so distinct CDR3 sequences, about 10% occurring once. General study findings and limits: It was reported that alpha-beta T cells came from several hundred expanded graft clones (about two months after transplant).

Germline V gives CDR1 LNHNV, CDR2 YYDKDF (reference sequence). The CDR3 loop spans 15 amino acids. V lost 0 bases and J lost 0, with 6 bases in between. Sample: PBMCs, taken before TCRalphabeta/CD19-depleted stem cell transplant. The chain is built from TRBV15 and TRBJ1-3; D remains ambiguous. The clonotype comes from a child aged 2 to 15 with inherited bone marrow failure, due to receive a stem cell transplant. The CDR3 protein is CATSRDPTSGNTIYF. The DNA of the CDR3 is TGTGCCACCAGCAGAGATCCGACCTCTGGAAACACCATATATTTT.